This entry lists 2 T cell receptor beta chains sequenced from one sample in a study of glioma-infiltrating T cells. The iRepertoire nested amplicon-rescue multiplex PCR amplified TCR alpha and beta CDR3s from RNA. TCRdb re-called the multiplex PCR reads through MiXCR, storing one row per CDR3 protein. The sample yields roughly 200,000 distinct CDR3 sequences, more than 25% seen once. The specimen sequenced was glioma tissue, nonneoplastic brain tissue, or PBMCs (not recorded which). The receptor source for this set is a human donor with low-grade glioma or glioblastoma, undergoing nonglioma brain surgery, or in good health (not recorded which).

This clonotype was counted many times. This sequence joins TRBV6-1 and TRBJ1-1, with a possible D match to TRBD1 (5 bases). The V gene's germline CDR1 is MNHNS and CDR2 SASEGT. The CDR3 is 13 residues long. V lost 11 bases to trimming and J lost 1 base, with 14 bases between them. The CDR3 DNA reads as TGTGCCCGCCGGTTGGGGGGGAACACTGAAGCTTTCTTT. Translation gives CARRLGGNTEAFF.

This clonotype was detected many times. The chain combines TRBV7-8 with TRBJ1-3; D is unresolved. V lost 5 bases and J 0 bases, leaving 14 bases between the germline ends. The CDR3 has 16 residues. The germline gives CDR1 SGHVS, CDR2 FQNEAQ. The CDR3 sequence is CASSIGPAGSGNTIYF. The CDR3 DNA is TGTGCCAGCAGCATTGGCCCCGCAGGCTCTGGAAACACCATATATTTT.